The TCR beta chain described here comes from a study of shared T cell receptors in the human thymus. From germline, CDR1 is SGHRS and CDR2 YFSETQ. This CDR3 is built from 19 residues. The J segment lost 3 bases and the V segment lost 4 bases, leaving 18 bases of the junction unmatched. TCRdb's table, derived via immunoSEQ multiplex PCR, lists solely in-frame clones and lacks some. This sample has more than 550,000 clones, with roughly 85% found just once. The same specimen was also included in a second study, on human thymus T cells. That work states: Surgeons resected thymus tissue during corrective heart surgery. Thymic as well as blood repertoires seemed to favor certain V and J genes unevenly.

The chain carries TRBV5-1 and TRBJ2-7, with 11 bases matching TRBD2. The sample was thymocytes. This TCR derives from a girl less than two years old with a congenital heart defect. In nucleotides, the CDR3 is TGCGCCAGCAGCCCAACAATTGCCGGGACTAGCGGAACCGACTACGAGCAGTACTTC. Encoded protein: CASSPTIAGTSGTDYEQYF.